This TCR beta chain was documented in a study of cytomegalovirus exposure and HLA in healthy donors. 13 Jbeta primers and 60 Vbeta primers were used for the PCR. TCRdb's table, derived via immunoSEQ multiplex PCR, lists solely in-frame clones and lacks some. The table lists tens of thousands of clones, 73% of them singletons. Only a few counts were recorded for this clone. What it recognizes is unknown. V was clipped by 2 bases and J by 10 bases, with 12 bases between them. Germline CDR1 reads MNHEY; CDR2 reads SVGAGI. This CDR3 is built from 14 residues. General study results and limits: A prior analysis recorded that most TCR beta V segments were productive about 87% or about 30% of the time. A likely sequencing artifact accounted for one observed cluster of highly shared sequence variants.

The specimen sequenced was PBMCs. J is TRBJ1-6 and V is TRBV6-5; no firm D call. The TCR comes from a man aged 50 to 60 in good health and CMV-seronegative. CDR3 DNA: TGTGCCAGCAGTTACGAACCCCCGGGGTCACCCCTCCACTTT. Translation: CASSYEPPGSPLHF.